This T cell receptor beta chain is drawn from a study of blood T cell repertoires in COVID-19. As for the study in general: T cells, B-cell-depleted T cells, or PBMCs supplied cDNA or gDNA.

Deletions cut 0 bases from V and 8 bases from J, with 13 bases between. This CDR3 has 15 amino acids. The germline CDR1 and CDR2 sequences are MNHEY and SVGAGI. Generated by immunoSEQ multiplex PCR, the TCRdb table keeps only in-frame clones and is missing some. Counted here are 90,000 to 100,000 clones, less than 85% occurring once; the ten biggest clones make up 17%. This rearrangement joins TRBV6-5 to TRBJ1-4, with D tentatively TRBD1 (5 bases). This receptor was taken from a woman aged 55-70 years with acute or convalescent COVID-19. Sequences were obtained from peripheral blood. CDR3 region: CASSYSEGKGEKLFF. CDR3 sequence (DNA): TGTGCCAGCAGTTACTCGGAGGGGAAGGGGGAAAAACTGTTTTTT.